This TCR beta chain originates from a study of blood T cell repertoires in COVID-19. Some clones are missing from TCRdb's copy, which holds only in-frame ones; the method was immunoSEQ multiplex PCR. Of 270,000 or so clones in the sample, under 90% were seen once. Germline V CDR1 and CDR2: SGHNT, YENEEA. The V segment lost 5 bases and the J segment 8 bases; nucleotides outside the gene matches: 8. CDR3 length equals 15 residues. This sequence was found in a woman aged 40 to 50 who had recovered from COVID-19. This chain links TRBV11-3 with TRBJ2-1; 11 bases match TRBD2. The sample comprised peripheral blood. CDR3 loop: CASSPIAGGQDEQFF. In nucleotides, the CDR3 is TGTGCCAGCAGCCCCATAGCGGGAGGGCAAGATGAGCAGTTCTTC.